The 14 T cell receptor beta chains below all came from one sample that was sequenced in a study of cytomegalovirus exposure and HLA in healthy donors. With 60 Vbeta and 13 Jbeta primers, the PCR was carried out. Assay used: immunoSEQ multiplex PCR; TCRdb lists only in-frame clones, some missing. The sample lists some 90,000 clones; 70% to 85% were seen once. The source material was PBMCs. These receptors were collected from a man between 25 and 39 years old in good health and CMV-seronegative.

V and J are TRBV30 and TRBJ1-4; the D gene is possibly TRBD1 (5 bases). Trimming left V 1 base short and J 3 bases short, with 6 bases between. In germline, CDR1 is GTSNPN, CDR2 SVGIG (reference sequence). This CDR3 comprises 13 residues. CDR3 in DNA: TGTGCCTGGAGTGGGACACCTAATGAAAAACTGTTTTTT. Its protein product is CAWSGTPNEKLFF.

The genes are TRBV6-5 and TRBJ1-1, with 7 nucleotides matching TRBD1. After removal of 6 bases from V and 5 bases from J, the junction contained 9 bases not matched to a gene. This CDR3 is built from 14 residues. In germline, CDR1 is MNHEY, CDR2 SVGAGI. This CDR3 reads CASSNRGRWTEAFF. Here the CDR3 DNA reads TGTGCCAGCAGCAACAGGGGTCGCTGGACTGAAGCTTTCTTT.

The sample holds one count of this clone. V and J are TRBV2 and TRBJ2-5; 9 bases match TRBD2. J was trimmed by 4 bases and V by 1 base; bases with no gene match: 1. Germline lookup yields CDR1 SNHLY and CDR2 FYNNEI. This CDR3 comprises 14 residues. CDR3 sequence (DNA): TGTGCCAGCAGTGAAGGGCGGGGGGGAGAGACCCAGTACTTC. Translation gives CASSEGRGGETQYF.

This chain joins TRBV9 and TRBJ1-5, with TRBD1 matching 7 bases. Trimming removed 0 bases from V and 2 bases from J; junction bases left unmatched: 5. From germline, CDR1 is SGDLS and CDR2 YYNGEE. The CDR3 sequence is 16 residues long. Written as DNA, the CDR3 is TGTGCCAGCAGCGTAGGGGCAGGGGGTGGCAATCAGCCCCAGCATTTT. It specifies CASSVGAGGGNQPQHF.

The rearrangement joins TRBV11-3 to TRBJ2-3; D is undetermined. V lost 5 bases and J 0 bases, leaving 18 bases between the germline ends. Germline V lookup: CDR1 SGHNT, CDR2 YENEEA. The CDR3 length is 17 residues. The CDR3 DNA follows: TGTGCCAGCAGCCCATCATGGTCAACTGCTAGCACAGATACGCAGTATTTT. As protein: CASSPSWSTASTDTQYF.

This clone was counted a few times. The chain carries TRBV15 and TRBJ2-3; the match to TRBD2 covers 9 bases. The CDR3 runs 16 residues. V lost 3 bases, J lost 3 bases, and 7 bases stayed unmatched. Germline CDR1 and CDR2: LNHNV and YYDKDF (reference sequence). The CDR3 coding sequence is TGTGCCACCAGCAGGGGCATGAGCGGGGGGACAGATACGCAGTATTTT. It translates to CATSRGMSGGTDTQYF.

The rearrangement links TRBV7-9 to TRBJ2-1; no clear D. The CDR3 runs to 15 residues. Germline V gene sequence: CDR1 SEHNR, CDR2 FQNEAQ (reference sequence). Deletions cut 5 bases from V and 3 bases from J, with 14 bases between. The CDR3 here is CASSPINPSYNEQFF. CDR3 bases: TGTGCCAGCAGCCCGATTAACCCGAGCTACAATGAGCAGTTCTTC.

The chain uses TRBV9 and TRBJ2-5; the D gene is possibly TRBD2 (6 bases). The CDR3 runs to 14 residues. From germline, CDR1 is SGDLS and CDR2 YYNGEE. Trimming left V 3 bases short and J 1 base short, with 10 bases between. The CDR3: CASSGRGTQETQYF. The DNA for the CDR3 is TGTGCCAGCAGCGGACGGGGGACCCAAGAGACCCAGTACTTC.

V gene TRBV5-1 combines with J gene TRBJ2-1; 11 bases line up with TRBD2. This CDR3 comprises 15 residues. Per the germline V gene, CDR1 is SGHRS and CDR2 is YFSETQ. Unmatched junction bases numbered 5, after V lost 2 bases and J lost 7 bases. CDR3 DNA sequence: TGCGCCAGCAGCTTCAAACTAGCGGGGGCTAATGAGCAGTTCTTC. Translated, it gives CASSFKLAGANEQFF.

The chain combines TRBV6-5 with TRBJ2-6; 7 bases are a match to TRBD1. The germline gives CDR1 MNHEY, CDR2 SVGAGI. With 7 bases clipped from V and 1 base from J, the junction kept 4 bases outside the gene matches. This CDR3 comprises 15 residues. Here the CDR3 reads CASTKTGSGANVLTF. In DNA, the CDR3 is TGTGCCAGCACTAAGACAGGGTCTGGGGCCAACGTCCTGACTTTC.

This clone has only one observation. The V gene is TRBV28, the J gene TRBJ2-5; TRBD2 matches at 11 bases. Germline V gives CDR1 MDHEN, CDR2 SYDVKM. CDR3 length equals 18 residues. J lost 2 bases, V lost 2 bases, and 10 bases had no gene match. CDR3 DNA: TGTGCCAGCAGTTTAACACTAGCGGGGGCCCAAATACAAGAGACCCAGTACTTC. Its translation is CASSLTLAGAQIQETQYF.

In its sample, this clone was seen a few times. The chain combines TRBV7-8 with TRBJ1-2; D is uncertain. Trimming left V 5 bases short and J 0 bases short, with 22 bases between. Germline loops: CDR1 SGHVS, CDR2 FQNEAQ. This CDR3 has 18 residues. The CDR3 DNA sequence: TGTGCCAGCAGCCATAGGGTCGGGAGGGAAGGAGCTAACTATGGCTACACCTTC. This gives the protein CASSHRVGREGANYGYTF.

The chain joins TRBV4-3 to TRBJ2-2, with D perhaps matching TRBD1 (5 bases). This CDR3 has 14 amino acids. Trimming pared 0 bases from V and 6 bases from J, leaving 8 bases between. CDR1 and CDR2 (germline): LGHNA, YSLEER. The CDR3 DNA sequence: TGCGCCAGCAGCCAAGATCCAGGGCCCGGGGAGCTGTTTTTT. Residues: CASSQDPGPGELFF.

This clone was counted between two and nine times. The J gene is TRBJ1-3, the V gene TRBV6-5, with D perhaps matching TRBD1 (5 bases). Germline V lookup: CDR1 MNHEY, CDR2 SVGAGI. Trimming removed 7 bases at V and 8 bases at J, with 15 bases between. This CDR3 has 13 amino acids. The chain's CDR3 is CASNEVGGHTIYF. The CDR3 nucleotides are TGTGCCAGCAATGAGGTGGGGGGACACACCATATATTTT.